Presented here are 8 T cell receptor beta chains from one specimen sequenced in a study of shared clonotypes between healthy human individuals (dated by TCRdb to the early 2020s). CD8 naive samples consisted of CD45RO-negative cells that were positively selected for CCR7, yielding a CD45RA+CCR7+ population without TemRA cells. The library was prepared using the immunoSEQ multiplex PCR assay. Sourced from immuneACCESS, this table was stored by TCRdb with only in-frame sequences that have V and J called. A share of the clones is absent; for the studies checked, an unresolved V gene accounts for under half, and the remainder has no known explanation. This sample has around 610,000 clones in its table, and about 96% of those were observed once. 0.095% to 0.13% of the sample goes to the ten largest clones. Sequencing was performed on naive CD8+ T cells sorted from blood. Explained via the paper, the cell subset or site label denotes: CD45RA+CCR7+. These receptors were collected from a woman in her twenties or thirties in good health.

The genes are TRBV23-1 and TRBJ1-5, with TRBD1 identical over 11 bases. TRBV23-1 counts as an open reading frame of uncertain function. CDR3 length: 17 amino acids. V gave up 6 bases and J gave up 2 bases; unmatched junction bases: 9. As DNA, the CDR3 is TGCGCCAGCAGGCGGACAGGGGGCGGGGGGTGCAATCAGCCCCAGCATTTT. Translated, it gives CASRRTGGGGCNQPQHF.

The V gene is TRBV28, the J gene TRBJ2-7; TRBD1 matches at 9 bases. The germline V gene has CDR1 MDHEN and CDR2 SYDVKM. Trimming at V came to 3 bases and at J to 4 bases, leaving 4 bases not matched to a gene. The CDR3 covers 14 residues. The CDR3 here is CASSFRDRVYEQYF. The DNA for the CDR3 is TGTGCCAGCAGTTTTCGGGACAGGGTTTACGAGCAGTACTTC.

The chain employs TRBV27 and TRBJ1-2, with 8 nucleotides matching TRBD1. Germline lookup yields CDR1 MNHEY and CDR2 SMNVEV (reference sequence). CDR3 length equals 14 residues. Unmatched junction bases numbered 8, after V lost 6 bases and J lost 5 bases. The DNA of the CDR3 is TGTGCCAGCAGCCGCGGACAGGGTTATTATGGCTACACCTTC. It is translated as CASSRGQGYYGYTF.

The chain uses TRBV28 and TRBJ1-2; no firm D call. Trimming pared 4 bases from V and 0 bases from J, leaving 27 bases between. The CDR3 loop spans 20 amino acids. The V gene's germline CDR1 is MDHEN and CDR2 SYDVKM. The CDR3 reads CASSSAHPSGSIRANYGYTF. The CDR3 DNA follows: TGTGCCAGCAGTTCGGCCCACCCGTCGGGCTCAATTCGAGCTAACTATGGCTACACCTTC.

The chain joins TRBV6-1 to TRBJ2-3, with D maybe TRBD2 (6 bases). The CDR3 loop spans 15 amino acids. Germline V gives CDR1 MNHNS, CDR2 SASEGT. The V and J ends lost 10 bases and 0 bases respectively, with 17 bases between them. The CDR3 bases are TGTGCCACCGGGGGTGGGCTAGAGAGCACAGATACGCAGTATTTT. This gives the protein CATGGGLESTDTQYF.

The V and J genes are TRBV28 and TRBJ1-6; D uncertain. The CDR3 extends over 15 amino acids. Trimming left V 6 bases short and J 6 bases short, with 15 bases between. The germline CDR1 and CDR2 sequences are MDHEN and SYDVKM. CDR3 in amino acids: CASSHGEGGNSPLHF. CDR3 DNA sequence: TGTGCCAGCAGCCACGGGGAAGGAGGTAATTCACCCCTCCACTTT. Full variable domain (missing parts from reference TRBV28 and TRBJ1-6): DVKVTQSSRYLVKRTGEKVFLECVQDMDHENMFWYRQDPGLGLRLIYFSYDVKMKEKGDIPEGYSVSREKKERFSLILESASTNQTSMYLCASSHGEGGNSPLHFGNGTRLTVT.

V usage is TRBV7-7 and J usage is TRBJ2-1; 12 positions agree with TRBD1. The CDR3 covers 16 residues. Germline CDR1 SSHAT, CDR2 FNYEAQ (reference sequence). Unmatched junction bases numbered 7, after V lost 2 bases and J lost 8 bases. The CDR3 loop is CASSLRPGQGADEQFF. CDR3 DNA sequence: TGTGCCAGCAGCTTAAGGCCGGGACAGGGGGCTGATGAGCAGTTCTTC.

This clone was seen a single time. The chain links TRBV25-1 to TRBJ1-2; no clear D gene. Germline CDR1 is MGHDK and CDR2 is SYGVNS. CDR3 length equals 13 residues. Trimming left V 0 bases short and J 4 bases short, with 6 bases between. CDR3 amino acids: CASSEYNGYGYTF. The CDR3 nucleotides read TGTGCCAGCAGTGAATATAACGGCTATGGCTACACCTTC.